The subject of this entry is one TCR beta chain. The CDR3 extends over 15 amino acids. With V trimmed by 3 bases and J by 6 bases, 10 bases remained unmatched. CDR1 KGHSH and CDR2 LQKENI come from the germline V gene. This entry belongs to a study of follicular helper T cells after annual influenza vaccination. Turning to the study itself: For some subjects, blood spans the 2013-2014, 2014-2015 and 2015-2016 annual vaccinations.

Time point here: 2015-2016 season, 7 days after influenza vaccination. The method was immunoSEQ multiplex PCR; TCRdb's version includes in-frame clones alone and lacks a portion of them. The sample lists about 6,600 clones; approximately 79% were seen once. The sequence was collected from an adult who received the influenza vaccine. This sample comprised CXCR5- memory CD4+ T cells sorted from blood, obtained 7 days after influenza vaccination. The chain uses TRBV18 and TRBJ1-2; TRBD1 matches 7 bases. CDR3 sequence reads: CASSPTGRRLNGYTF. The CDR3, as DNA: TGTGCCAGCTCACCGACAGGGAGAAGGTTAAATGGCTACACCTTC.